This entry concerns a single T cell receptor beta chain. The sample comes from a study of blood T cell repertoires in COVID-19. Study context: PBMCs, B-cell-depleted T cells, or T cells were the source of the cDNA or gDNA that made up the material.

Profiled with immunoSEQ multiplex PCR; TCRdb holds only in-frame clones, not every one. Among some 400,000 clones listed, around nine tenths were seen once. CDR3 length equals 14 residues. The J segment lost 4 bases and the V segment lost 0 bases, leaving 1 base of the junction unmatched. Germline lookup yields CDR1 SGHTA and CDR2 FQGNSA. All enrollees were about 18 to 89 years old and from approximately 24 US areas. The material sequenced was PBMCs or T cells enriched from blood (not recorded which). The sequence came from a woman in her twenties or thirties who had recovered from COVID-19. The rearrangement uses TRBV7-2 and TRBJ2-3, with 7 nucleotides matching TRBD2. CDR3 sequence: CASSLAGGADTQYF. The CDR3 nucleotides read TGTGCCAGCAGCTTAGCGGGGGGGGCAGATACGCAGTATTTT.